The clone carrying this T cell receptor (beta chain) showed up just once. This entry is derived from a study of blood T cell repertoires in COVID-19. Study summary: PBMCs, B-cell-depleted T cells, or T cells were the source of the cDNA or gDNA that made up the material.

The CDR3 has 18 amino acids. Germline lookup yields CDR1 MNHEY and CDR2 SMNVEV (reference sequence). Trimming at V came to 2 bases and at J to 4 bases, leaving 14 bases not matched to a gene. Some clones are missing from TCRdb's copy, which holds only in-frame ones; the method was immunoSEQ multiplex PCR. In the table there are 250,000 or so clones, approximately 88% of which are singletons. Clinical history as reported by participants underpinned cohort assignment. Within 2 weeks before study entry, exposed participants met a COVID-19 case. The TCR comes from a woman aged 40 to 50 who had been exposed to COVID-19. Input material: PBMCs or T cells enriched from blood (not recorded which). The chain combines TRBV27 with TRBJ2-1; 7 bases are a match to TRBD1. The CDR3 sequence is CASSLRQVGQTIYNEQFF. The CDR3 DNA follows: TGTGCCAGCAGTTTACGACAAGTGGGACAGACAATATACAATGAGCAGTTCTTC.